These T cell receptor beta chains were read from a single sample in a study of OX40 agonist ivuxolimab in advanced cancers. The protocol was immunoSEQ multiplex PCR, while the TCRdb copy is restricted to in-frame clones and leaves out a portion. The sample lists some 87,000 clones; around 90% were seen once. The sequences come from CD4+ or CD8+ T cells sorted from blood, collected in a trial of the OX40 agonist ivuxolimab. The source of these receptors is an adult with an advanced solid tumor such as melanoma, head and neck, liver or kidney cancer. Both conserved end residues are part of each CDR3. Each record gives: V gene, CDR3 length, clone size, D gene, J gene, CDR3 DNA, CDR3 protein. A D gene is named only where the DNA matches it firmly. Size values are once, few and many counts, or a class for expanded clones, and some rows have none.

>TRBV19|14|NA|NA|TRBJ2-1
TGTGCCAGTACTCCACAGGCTACCTACAATGAGCAGTTCTTC
CASTPQATYNEQFF
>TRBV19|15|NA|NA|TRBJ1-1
TGTGCCAGTAGTCCCCGGGGGGGGCTGAACACTGAAGCTTTCTTT
CASSPRGGLNTEAFF
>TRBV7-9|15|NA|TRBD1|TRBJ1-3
TGTGCCAGCAGCTTAGGGACAGGTCTCATGAACACCATATATTTT
CASSLGTGLMNTIYF
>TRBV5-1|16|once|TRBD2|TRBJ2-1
TGCGCCAGCAGCGTGGGACTAGCGGGAGGGTACAATGAGCAGTTCTTC
CASSVGLAGGYNEQFF
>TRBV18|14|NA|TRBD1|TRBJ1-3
TGTGCCAGCTCACCGTCGACAGGGGGCGACACCATATATTTT
CASSPSTGGDTIYF
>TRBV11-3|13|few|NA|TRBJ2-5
TGTGCCAGCAGCTTGACAGATCAAGAGACCCAGTACTTC
CASSLTDQETQYF
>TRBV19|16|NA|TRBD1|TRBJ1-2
TGTGCCAGTAGTACACAGACAGGGTCGCGCGGCTATGGCTACACCTTC
CASSTQTGSRGYGYTF
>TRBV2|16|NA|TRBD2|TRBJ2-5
TGTGCCAGCAGGGGGACTAGCGGGAGGAGACAAGAGACCCAGTACTTC
CASRGTSGRRQETQYF
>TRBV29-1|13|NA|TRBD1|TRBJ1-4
TGCAGCGTCAGACAGGGGGATAATGAAAAACTGTTTTTT
CSVRQGDNEKLFF
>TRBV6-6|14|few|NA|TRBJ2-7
TGTGCCAGCAGTTACGGGCCGATAGGCTACGAGCAGTACTTC
CASSYGPIGYEQYF
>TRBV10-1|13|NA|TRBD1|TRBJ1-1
TGCGCCAGCAGAGACAGGGTTCAAATGGGAGCTTTCTTT
CASRDRVQMGAFF
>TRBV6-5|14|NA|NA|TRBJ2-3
TGTGCCAGCAGTCCCCTACGACTCCGAGATACGCAGTATTTT
CASSPLRLRDTQYF
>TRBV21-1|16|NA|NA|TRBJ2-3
TGTGCCAGCAGGACGACAGACCCGAACGACACAGATACGCAGTATTTT
CASRTTDPNDTDTQYF
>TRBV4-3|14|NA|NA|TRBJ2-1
TGCGCCAGCAGCCAAGGCTACGGGACCAATGAGCAGTTCTTC
CASSQGYGTNEQFF
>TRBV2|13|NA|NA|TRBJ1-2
TGTGCCAGCCAACCTACTGAGACGGGCGGCTACACCTTC
CASQPTETGGYTF
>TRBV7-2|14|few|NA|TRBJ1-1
TGTGCCAGCAGCTTAGGGAGGCAGAACACTGAAGCTTTCTTT
CASSLGRQNTEAFF
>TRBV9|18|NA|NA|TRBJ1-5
TGTGCCAGCAGCGTAGCTTATTGGCTCCAGGGAAAACGTCAGCCCCAGCATTTT
CASSVAYWLQGKRQPQHF
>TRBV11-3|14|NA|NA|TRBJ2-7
TGTGCCAGCAGCGGAGACTCGACAGTGAGCGAGCAGTACTTC
CASSGDSTVSEQYF
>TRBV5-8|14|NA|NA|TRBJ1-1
TGTGCCAGCAGCTTGACAGGGAGGTACACTGAAGCTTTCTTT
CASSLTGRYTEAFF
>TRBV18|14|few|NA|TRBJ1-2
TGTGCCAGCTCACCAGAACAGGGAGATCATGGCTACACCTTC
CASSPEQGDHGYTF
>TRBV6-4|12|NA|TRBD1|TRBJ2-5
TGTGCCAGCAGCCCGACAGGGAAGGAGCAGTACTTC
CASSPTGKEQYF
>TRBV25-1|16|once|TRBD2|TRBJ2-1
TGTGCCAGCAGTGACCCTGGGCTAGCGGCCTACAATGAGCAGTTCTTC
CASSDPGLAAYNEQFF
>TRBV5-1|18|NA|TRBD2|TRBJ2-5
TGCGCCAGCAGCTTGGCCCTGGGACTAGCGGGAGGGACCGAGACCCAGTACTTC
CASSLALGLAGGTETQYF
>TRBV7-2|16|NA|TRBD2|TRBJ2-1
TGTGCCAGCACACCCCGGGGCGGGAGGTCCTACAATGAGCAGTTCTTC
CASTPRGGRSYNEQFF
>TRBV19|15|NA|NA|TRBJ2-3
TGTGCCAGTAGTACAGGGACCTATAGCACAGATACGCAGTATTTT
CASSTGTYSTDTQYF
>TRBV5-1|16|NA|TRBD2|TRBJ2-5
TGCGCCAGCAGCTTGGCACTAGCGGGAGGAGAAGAGACCCAGTACTTC
CASSLALAGGEETQYF
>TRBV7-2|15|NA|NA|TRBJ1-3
TGTGCCAGCAGCTTAAAATCGACAGACGGAAACACCATATATTTT
CASSLKSTDGNTIYF
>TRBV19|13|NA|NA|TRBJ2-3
TGTGCCAGTAGTCAAATCAGGGCAGATACGCAGTATTTT
CASSQIRADTQYF
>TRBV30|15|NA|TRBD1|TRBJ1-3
TGTGCCTGGAGCCGGACAGGGGCTGGTGGAAACACCATATATTTT
CAWSRTGAGGNTIYF
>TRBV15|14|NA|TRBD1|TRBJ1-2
TGTGCCACCAGCCTTCGGACAGGGTCCTATGGCTACACCTTC
CATSLRTGSYGYTF
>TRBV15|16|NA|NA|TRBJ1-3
TGTGCCACCAGCAGAGATCCCGGGGACTACCGAAACACCATATATTTT
CATSRDPGDYRNTIYF
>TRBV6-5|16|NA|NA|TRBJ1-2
TGTGCCAGCAGTTACTCTGCCTTCAGGGGACTCTATGGCTACACCTTC
CASSYSAFRGLYGYTF